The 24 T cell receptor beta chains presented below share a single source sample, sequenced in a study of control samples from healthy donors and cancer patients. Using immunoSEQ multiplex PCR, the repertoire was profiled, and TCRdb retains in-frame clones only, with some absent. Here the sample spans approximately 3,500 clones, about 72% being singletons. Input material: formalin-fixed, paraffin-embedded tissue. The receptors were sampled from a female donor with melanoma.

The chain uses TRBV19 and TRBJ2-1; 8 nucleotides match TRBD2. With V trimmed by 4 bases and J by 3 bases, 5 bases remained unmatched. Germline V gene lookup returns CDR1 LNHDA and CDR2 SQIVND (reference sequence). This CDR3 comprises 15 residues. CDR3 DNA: TGTGCCAGTAGTAAGGTAGCGGGGCTCTACAATGAGCAGTTCTTC. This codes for CASSKVAGLYNEQFF.

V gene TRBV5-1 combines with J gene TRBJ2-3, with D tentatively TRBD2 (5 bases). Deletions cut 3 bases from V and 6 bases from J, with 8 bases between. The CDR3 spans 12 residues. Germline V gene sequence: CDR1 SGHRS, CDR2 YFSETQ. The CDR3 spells CASSWRYDTQYF. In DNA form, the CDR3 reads TGCGCCAGCAGCTGGAGGTACGATACGCAGTATTTT.

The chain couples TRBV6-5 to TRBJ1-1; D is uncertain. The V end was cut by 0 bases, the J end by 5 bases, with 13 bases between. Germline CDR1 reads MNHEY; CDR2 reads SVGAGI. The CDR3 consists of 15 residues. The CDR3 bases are TGTGCCAGCAGTTACTCGATGCAGGCCCTTACTGAAGCTTTCTTT. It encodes CASSYSMQALTEAFF.

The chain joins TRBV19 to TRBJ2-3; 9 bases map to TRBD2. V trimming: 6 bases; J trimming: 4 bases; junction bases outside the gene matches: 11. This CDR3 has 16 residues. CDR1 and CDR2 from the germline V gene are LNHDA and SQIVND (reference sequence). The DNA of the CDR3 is TGTGCCAGTAGCCCACGGGGGACTAGCATAGCAGATACGCAGTATTTT. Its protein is CASSPRGTSIADTQYF.

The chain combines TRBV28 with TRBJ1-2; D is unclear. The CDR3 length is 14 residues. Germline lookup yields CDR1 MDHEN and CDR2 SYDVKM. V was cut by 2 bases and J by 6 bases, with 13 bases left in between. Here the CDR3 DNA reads TGTGCCAGCAGTTTAGGAGGTGCTCAGCATGGCTACACCTTC. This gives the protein CASSLGGAQHGYTF.

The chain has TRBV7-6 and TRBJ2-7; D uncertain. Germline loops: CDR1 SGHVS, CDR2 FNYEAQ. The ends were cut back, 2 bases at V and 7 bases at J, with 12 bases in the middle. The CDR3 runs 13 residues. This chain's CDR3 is CASSLRFDREQYF. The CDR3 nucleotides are TGTGCCAGCAGCTTAAGGTTCGATAGGGAGCAGTACTTC. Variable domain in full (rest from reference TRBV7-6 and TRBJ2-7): GAGVSQSPRYKVTKRGQDVALRCDPISGHVSLYWYRQALGQGPEFLTYFNYEAQQDKSGLPNDRFSAERPEGSISTLTIQRTEQRDSAMYRCASSLRFDREQYFGPGTRLTVT.

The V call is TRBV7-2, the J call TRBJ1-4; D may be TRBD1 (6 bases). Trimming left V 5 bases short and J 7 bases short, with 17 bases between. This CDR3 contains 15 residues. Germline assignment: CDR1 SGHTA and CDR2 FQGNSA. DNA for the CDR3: TGTGCCAGCAGCATAAGACAGGCGGGTCGTGAAAAACTGTTTTTT. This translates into CASSIRQAGREKLFF.

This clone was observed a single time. The CDR3 protein is CATHRGRPYNEQFF. Here the CDR3 DNA reads TGTGCCACACACAGGGGTAGGCCCTACAATGAGCAGTTCTTC. This chain uses TRBV6-5 with TRBJ2-1; TRBD1 matches 7 bases. The V and J ends lost 10 bases and 2 bases, in that order; junction bases with no gene match: 8. Germline V CDR1 and CDR2: MNHEY, SVGAGI. This CDR3 is built from 14 residues.

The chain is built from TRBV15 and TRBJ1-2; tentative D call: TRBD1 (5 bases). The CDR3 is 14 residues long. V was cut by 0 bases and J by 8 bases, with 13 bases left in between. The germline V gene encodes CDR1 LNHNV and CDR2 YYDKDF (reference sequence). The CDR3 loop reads CATSRDSGAGGYTF. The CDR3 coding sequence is TGTGCCACCAGCAGAGATTCCGGGGCGGGAGGCTACACCTTC. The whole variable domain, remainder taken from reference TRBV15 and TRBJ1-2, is DAMVIQNPRYQVTQFGKPVTLSCSQTLNHNVMYWYQQKSSQAPKLLFHYYDKDFNNEADTPDNFQSRRPNTSFCFLDIRSPGLGDTAMYLCATSRDSGAGGYTFGSGTRLTVV.

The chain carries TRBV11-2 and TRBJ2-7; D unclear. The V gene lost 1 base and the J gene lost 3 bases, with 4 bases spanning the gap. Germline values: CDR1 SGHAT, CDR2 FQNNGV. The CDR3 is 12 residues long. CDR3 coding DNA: TGTGCCAGCAGCTTAGGCTTCTACGAGCAGTACTTC. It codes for CASSLGFYEQYF.

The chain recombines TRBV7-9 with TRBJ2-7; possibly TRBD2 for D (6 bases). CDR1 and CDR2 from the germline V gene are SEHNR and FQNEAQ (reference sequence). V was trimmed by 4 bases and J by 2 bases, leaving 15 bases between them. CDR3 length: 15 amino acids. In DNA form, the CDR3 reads TGTGCCAGCAGCTCCTCGAAGCGGGCTCCCTACGAGCAGTACTTC. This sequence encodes CASSSSKRAPYEQYF.

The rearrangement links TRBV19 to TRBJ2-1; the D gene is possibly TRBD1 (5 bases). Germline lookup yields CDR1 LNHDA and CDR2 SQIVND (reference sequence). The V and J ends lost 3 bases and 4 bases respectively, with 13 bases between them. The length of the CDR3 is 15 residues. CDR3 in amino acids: CASSMTESYYNEQFF. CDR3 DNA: TGTGCCAGTAGTATGACAGAGTCCTATTACAATGAGCAGTTCTTC.

Here the CDR3 DNA reads TGCGCCAGCAGCCAAGACGGGTTGGGGAATTCACCCCTCCACTTT. Translated, it gives CASSQDGLGNSPLHF. The V call is TRBV4-1, the J call TRBJ1-6, with D uncertain. The CDR3 consists of 15 residues. CDR1 MGHRA and CDR2 YSYEKL come from the germline V gene. The V end was cut by 0 bases, the J end by 7 bases, with 10 bases between.

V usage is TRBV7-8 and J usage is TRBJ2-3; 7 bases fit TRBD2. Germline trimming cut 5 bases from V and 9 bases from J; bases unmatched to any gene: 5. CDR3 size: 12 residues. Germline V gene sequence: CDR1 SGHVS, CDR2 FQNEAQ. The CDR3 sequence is CASSPGRDTQYF. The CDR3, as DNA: TGTGCCAGCAGCCCGGGGAGGGACACGCAGTATTTT.

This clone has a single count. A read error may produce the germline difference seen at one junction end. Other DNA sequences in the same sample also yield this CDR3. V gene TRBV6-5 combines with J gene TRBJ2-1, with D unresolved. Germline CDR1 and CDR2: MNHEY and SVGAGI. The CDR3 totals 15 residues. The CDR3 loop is CASRPWTSSYNEQFF. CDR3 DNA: TGTGCTAGCAGACCCTGGACGTCCTCCTACAATGAGCAGTTCTTC.

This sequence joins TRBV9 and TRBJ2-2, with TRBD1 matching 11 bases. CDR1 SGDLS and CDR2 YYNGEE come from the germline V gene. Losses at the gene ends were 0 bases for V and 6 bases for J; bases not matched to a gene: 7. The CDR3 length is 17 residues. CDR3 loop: CASSVAGQGAKAGELFF. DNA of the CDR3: TGTGCCAGCAGCGTAGCAGGACAGGGGGCGAAGGCCGGGGAGCTGTTTTTT.

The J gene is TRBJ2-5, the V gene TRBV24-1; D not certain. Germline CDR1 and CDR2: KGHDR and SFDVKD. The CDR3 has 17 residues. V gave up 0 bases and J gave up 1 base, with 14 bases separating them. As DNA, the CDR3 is TGTGCCACCAGTGATTTGCAAGCTATGGTCTTCCAAGAGACCCAGTACTTC. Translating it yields CATSDLQAMVFQETQYF.

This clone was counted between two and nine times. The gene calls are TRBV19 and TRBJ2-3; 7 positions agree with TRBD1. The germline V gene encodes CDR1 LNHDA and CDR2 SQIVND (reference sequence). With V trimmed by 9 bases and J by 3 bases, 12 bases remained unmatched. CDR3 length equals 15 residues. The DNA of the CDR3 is TGTGCCAGCATGAAATGGGGGACAGTAACAGATACGCAGTATTTT. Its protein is CASMKWGTVTDTQYF.

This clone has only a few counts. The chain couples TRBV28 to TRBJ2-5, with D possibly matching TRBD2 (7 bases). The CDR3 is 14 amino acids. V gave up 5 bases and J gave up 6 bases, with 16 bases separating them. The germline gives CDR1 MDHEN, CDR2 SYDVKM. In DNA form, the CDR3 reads TGTGCCAGCAGTCCCTCCGGGGGGCGAAAGACCCAGTACTTC. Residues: CASSPSGGRKTQYF.

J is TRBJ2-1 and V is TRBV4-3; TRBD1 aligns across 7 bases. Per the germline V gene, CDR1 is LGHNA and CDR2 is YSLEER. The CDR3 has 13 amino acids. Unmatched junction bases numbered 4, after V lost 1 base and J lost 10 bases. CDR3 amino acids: CASSQGQGREQFF. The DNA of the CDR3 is TGCGCCAGCAGCCAAGGACAGGGCCGGGAGCAGTTCTTC.

This CDR3 is CASSARQTGTQETQYF. In DNA, the CDR3 is TGTGCCAGCAGCGCCCGGCAGACAGGTACCCAAGAGACCCAGTACTTC. The chain employs TRBV7-9 and TRBJ2-5, with TRBD1 as a possible D gene (6 bases). Between the trimmed V and J ends, which lost 5 bases and 1 base, there was a span of 17 bases. The CDR3 is 16 residues long. Germline V gene data show CDR1 as SEHNR and CDR2 as FQNEAQ (reference sequence).

The CDR3 protein is CASSLRGGRLEQYF. The CDR3 coding sequence is TGTGCCAGCAGCTTACGGGGCGGAAGGCTCGAGCAGTACTTC. The chain links TRBV7-8 to TRBJ2-7, with D perhaps matching TRBD1 or TRBD2 (5 bases each). Germline values: CDR1 SGHVS, CDR2 FQNEAQ. Trimming pared 2 bases from V and 6 bases from J, leaving 14 bases between. There are 14 residues in the CDR3.

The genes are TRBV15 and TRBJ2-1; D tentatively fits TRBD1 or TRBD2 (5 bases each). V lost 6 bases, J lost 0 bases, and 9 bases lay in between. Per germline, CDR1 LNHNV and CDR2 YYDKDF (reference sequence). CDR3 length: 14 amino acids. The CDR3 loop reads CATRGPPSYNEQFF. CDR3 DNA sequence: TGTGCCACCAGGGGACCGCCCTCCTACAATGAGCAGTTCTTC. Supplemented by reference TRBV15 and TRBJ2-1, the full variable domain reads DAMVIQNPRYQVTQFGKPVTLSCSQTLNHNVMYWYQQKSSQAPKLLFHYYDKDFNNEADTPDNFQSRRPNTSFCFLDIRSPGLGDTAMYLCATRGPPSYNEQFFGPGTRLTVL.

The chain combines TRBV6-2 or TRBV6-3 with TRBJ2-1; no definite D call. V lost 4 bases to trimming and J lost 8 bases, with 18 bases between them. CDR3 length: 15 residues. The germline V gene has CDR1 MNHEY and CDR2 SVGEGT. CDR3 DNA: TGTGCCAGCAGTTTATATGCACCAGGAAGGGATGAGCAGTTCTTC. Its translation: CASSLYAPGRDEQFF.